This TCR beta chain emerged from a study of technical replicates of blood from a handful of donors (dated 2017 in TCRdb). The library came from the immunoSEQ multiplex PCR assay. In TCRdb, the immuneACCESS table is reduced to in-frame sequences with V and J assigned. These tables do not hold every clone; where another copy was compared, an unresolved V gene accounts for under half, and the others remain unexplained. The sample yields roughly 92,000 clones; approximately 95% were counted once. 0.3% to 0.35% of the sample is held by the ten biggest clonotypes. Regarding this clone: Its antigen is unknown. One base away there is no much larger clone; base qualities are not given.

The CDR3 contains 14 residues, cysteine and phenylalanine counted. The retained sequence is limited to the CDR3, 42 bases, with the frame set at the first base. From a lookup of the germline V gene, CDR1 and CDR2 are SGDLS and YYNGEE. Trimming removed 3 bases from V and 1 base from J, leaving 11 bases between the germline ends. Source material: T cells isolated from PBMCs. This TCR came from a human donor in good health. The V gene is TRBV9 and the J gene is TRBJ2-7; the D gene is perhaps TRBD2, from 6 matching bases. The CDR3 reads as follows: CASSGRDLSYEQYF. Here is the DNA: TGTGCCAGCAGCGGCAGGGACTTGTCCTACGAGCAGTACTTC.